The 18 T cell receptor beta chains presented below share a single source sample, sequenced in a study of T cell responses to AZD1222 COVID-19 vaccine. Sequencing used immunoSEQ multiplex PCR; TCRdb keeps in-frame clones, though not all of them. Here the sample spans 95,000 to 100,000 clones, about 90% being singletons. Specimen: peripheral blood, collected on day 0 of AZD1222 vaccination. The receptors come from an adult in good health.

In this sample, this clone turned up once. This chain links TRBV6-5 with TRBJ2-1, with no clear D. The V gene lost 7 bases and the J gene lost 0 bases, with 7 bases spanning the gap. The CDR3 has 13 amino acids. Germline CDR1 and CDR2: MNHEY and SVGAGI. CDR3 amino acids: CASTAISYNEQFF. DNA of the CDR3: TGTGCCAGCACCGCTATCTCCTACAATGAGCAGTTCTTC.

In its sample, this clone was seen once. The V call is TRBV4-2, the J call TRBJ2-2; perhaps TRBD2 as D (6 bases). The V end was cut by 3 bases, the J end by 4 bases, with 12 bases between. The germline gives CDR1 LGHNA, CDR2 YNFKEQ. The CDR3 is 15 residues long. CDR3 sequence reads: CASSHQDYSTGELFF. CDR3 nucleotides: TGTGCCAGCAGCCACCAGGACTATTCCACCGGGGAGCTGTTTTTT.

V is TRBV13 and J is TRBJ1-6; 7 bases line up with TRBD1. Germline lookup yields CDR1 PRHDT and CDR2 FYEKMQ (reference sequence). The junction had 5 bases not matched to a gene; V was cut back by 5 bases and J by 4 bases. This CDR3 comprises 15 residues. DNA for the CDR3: TGTGCCAGCAGCCGTTCGACAGGGTATAATTCACCCCTCCACTTT. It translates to CASSRSTGYNSPLHF.

The CDR3 DNA reads TGTGCCAGCAGCTTGTACAGGGACGGGCAGCCCCAGCATTTT. Translating it yields CASSLYRDGQPQHF. The chain joins TRBV5-5 to TRBJ1-5; possibly TRBD1 for D (6 bases). V lost 1 base, J lost 7 bases, and 12 bases lay in between. The CDR3 length is 14 residues. Germline V gene lookup returns CDR1 SGHKS and CDR2 YYEKEE (reference sequence).

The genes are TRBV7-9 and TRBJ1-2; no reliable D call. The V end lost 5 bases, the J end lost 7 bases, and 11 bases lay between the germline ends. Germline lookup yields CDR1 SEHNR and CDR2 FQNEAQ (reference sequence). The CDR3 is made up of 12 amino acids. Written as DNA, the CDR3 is TGTGCCAGCAGCCCGGACTTGGGTGGCTACACCTTC. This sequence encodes CASSPDLGGYTF.

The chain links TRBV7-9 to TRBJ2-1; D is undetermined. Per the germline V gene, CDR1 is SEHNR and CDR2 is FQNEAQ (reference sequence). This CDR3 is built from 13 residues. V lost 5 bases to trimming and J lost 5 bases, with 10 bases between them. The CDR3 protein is CASSPQGNNEQFF. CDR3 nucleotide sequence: TGTGCCAGCAGCCCCCAAGGCAACAATGAGCAGTTCTTC.

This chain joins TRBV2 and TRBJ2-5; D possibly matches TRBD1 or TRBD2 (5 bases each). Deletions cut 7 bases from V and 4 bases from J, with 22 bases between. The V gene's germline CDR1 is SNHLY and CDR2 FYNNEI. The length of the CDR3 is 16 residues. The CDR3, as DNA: TGTGCCAGCAATGGGGGAGTAATACCAAGCAGAGAGACCCAGTACTTC. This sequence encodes CASNGGVIPSRETQYF.

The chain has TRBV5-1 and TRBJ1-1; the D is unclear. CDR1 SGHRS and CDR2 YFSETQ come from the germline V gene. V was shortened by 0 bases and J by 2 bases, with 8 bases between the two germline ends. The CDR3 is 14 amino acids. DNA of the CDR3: TGCGCCAGCAGCTTGGATACGGTTAACACTGAAGCTTTCTTT. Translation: CASSLDTVNTEAFF.

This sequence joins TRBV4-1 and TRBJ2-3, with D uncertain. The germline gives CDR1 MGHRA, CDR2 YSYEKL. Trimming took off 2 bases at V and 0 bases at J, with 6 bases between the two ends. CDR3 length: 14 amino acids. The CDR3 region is CASSQRPSTDTQYF. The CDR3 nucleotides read TGCGCCAGCAGCCAACGCCCTAGCACAGATACGCAGTATTTT.

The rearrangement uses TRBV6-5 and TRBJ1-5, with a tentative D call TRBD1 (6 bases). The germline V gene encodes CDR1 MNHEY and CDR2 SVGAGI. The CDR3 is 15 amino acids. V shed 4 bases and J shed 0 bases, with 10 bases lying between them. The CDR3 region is CASSWTANSNQPQHF. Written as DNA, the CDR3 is TGTGCCAGCAGTTGGACAGCAAATAGCAATCAGCCCCAGCATTTT.

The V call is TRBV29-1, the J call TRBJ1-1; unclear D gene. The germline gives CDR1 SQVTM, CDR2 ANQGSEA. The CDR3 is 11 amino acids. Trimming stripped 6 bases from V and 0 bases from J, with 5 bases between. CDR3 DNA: TGCAGCGTCGTCCTGAACACTGAAGCTTTCTTT. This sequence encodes CSVVLNTEAFF.

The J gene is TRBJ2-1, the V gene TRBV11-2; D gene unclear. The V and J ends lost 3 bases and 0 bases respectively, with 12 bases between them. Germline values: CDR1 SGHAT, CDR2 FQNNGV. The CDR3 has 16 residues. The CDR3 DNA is TGTGCCAGCAGCTTCGACGGTTGGAGCTCCTACAATGAGCAGTTCTTC. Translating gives CASSFDGWSSYNEQFF.

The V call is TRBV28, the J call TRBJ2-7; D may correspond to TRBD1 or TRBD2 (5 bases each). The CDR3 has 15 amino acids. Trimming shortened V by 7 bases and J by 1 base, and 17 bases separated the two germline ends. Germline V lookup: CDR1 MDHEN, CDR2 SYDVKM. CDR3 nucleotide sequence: TGTGCCAGCAATTCACTGTCGGGACCGTCCTACGAGCAGTACTTC. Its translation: CASNSLSGPSYEQYF. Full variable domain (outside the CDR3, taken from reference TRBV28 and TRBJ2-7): DVKVTQSSRYLVKRTGEKVFLECVQDMDHENMFWYRQDPGLGLRLIYFSYDVKMKEKGDIPEGYSVSREKKERFSLILESASTNQTSMYLCASNSLSGPSYEQYFGPGTRLTVT.

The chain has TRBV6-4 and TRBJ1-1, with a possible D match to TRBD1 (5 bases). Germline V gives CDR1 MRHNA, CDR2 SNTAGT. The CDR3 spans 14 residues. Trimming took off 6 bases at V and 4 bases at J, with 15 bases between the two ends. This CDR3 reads CASRTTVEGTEAFF. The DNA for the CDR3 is TGTGCCAGCAGGACGACAGTTGAGGGCACTGAAGCTTTCTTT.

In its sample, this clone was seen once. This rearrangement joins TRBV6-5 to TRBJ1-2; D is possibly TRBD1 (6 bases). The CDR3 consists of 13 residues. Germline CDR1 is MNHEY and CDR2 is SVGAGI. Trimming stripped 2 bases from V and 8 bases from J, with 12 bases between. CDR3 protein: CASSYKGERGYTF. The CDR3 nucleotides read TGTGCCAGCAGTTACAAGGGGGAGCGCGGCTACACCTTC.

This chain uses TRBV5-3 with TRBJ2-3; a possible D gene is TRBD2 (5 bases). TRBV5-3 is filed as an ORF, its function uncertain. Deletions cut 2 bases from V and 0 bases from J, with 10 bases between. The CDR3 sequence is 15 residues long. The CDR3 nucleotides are TGTGCCAGAAGCTTCGGGGATTCTAGCACAGATACGCAGTATTTT. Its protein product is CARSFGDSSTDTQYF.

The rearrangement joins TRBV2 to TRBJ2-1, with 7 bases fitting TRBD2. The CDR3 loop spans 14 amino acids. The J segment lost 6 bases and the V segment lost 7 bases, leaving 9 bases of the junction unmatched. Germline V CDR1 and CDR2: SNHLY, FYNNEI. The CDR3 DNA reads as TGTGCCAGCACCGGACTAGGGGCCAGCAATGAGCAGTTCTTC. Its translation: CASTGLGASNEQFF.

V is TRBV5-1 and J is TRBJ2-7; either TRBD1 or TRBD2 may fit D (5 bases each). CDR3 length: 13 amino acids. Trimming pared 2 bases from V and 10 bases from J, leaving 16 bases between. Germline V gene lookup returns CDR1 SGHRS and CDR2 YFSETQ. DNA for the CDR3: TGCGCCAGCAGCTTTGGGGACCTCGAACGACAGTACTTC. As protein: CASSFGDLERQYF.